The entry below describes one T cell receptor beta chain. The antigen is not known. This sample was taken from a study of cytomegalovirus exposure and HLA in healthy donors. Generated by immunoSEQ multiplex PCR, the TCRdb table keeps only in-frame clones and is missing some. The sample includes 240,000 or so clones, 86% of them seen just once. The study's findings and limits: CMV antigen specificity was confirmed in vitro for a few CMV-associated chains. Cytomegalovirus status was reportedly diagnosed by the classifier with high sensitivity and specificity. Cytomegalovirus-associated TCR beta chains were listed, numbering some 170. For most TCR sequences rarity was the rule, although some public TCRs occurred in many donors.

The sample was PBMCs. This receptor was taken from a woman in her twenties or thirties in good health and CMV-seropositive.

The CDR3 bases are TGCGCCAGCAGCCAAGATAGGCGGGGGCGGATCACAGATACGCAGTATTTT. Its translation is CASSQDRRGRITDTQYF. The chain has TRBV4-1 and TRBJ2-3; D is perhaps TRBD2 (7 bases). Germline CDR1 is MGHRA and CDR2 is YSYEKL. Trimming removed 0 bases from V and 2 bases from J, with 15 bases in between. The CDR3 has 17 residues.